The source of this TCR beta chain is a study of CD8+CD57+ T cells in acquired aplastic anemia. The wider study: Sorted cells (CD4+ and CD8+) yielded DNA amounts that averaged around 3.1 ug. An average of roughly 10 million reads for CD4+ cells was obtained from healthy donors.

V dropped 6 bases and J dropped 8; count of bases not matched to a gene: 12. This CDR3 contains 14 residues. Looked up from germline, CDR1 is MNHNS and CDR2 is SASEGT. Genomic DNA acted as the template from which TCR beta VDJ combination and CDR3 sequence profiling were carried out. Via MiXCR, TCRdb re-called the reads, giving one row per CDR3 protein. This sample has about 180,000 distinct CDR3 sequences, with approximately 49% found just once. This clonotype was counted a single time. Its target is not known. Broader study findings: Patients and controls shared 25 to 35 CD8+ CDR3 sequences, which appeared highly expressed in patients and within their immunodominant clones.

V and J are TRBV6-1 and TRBJ1-2; TRBD1 agrees at 7 bases. The specimen sequenced was sorted CD4+, CD8+, or CD8+CD57+ T cells (not recorded which) from PBMCs. The TCR originated in a human donor in good health. Here the CDR3 reads CASRRARTGDGYTF. The CDR3 nucleotides are TGTGCCAGCAGACGAGCACGTACAGGGGACGGCTACACCTTC.